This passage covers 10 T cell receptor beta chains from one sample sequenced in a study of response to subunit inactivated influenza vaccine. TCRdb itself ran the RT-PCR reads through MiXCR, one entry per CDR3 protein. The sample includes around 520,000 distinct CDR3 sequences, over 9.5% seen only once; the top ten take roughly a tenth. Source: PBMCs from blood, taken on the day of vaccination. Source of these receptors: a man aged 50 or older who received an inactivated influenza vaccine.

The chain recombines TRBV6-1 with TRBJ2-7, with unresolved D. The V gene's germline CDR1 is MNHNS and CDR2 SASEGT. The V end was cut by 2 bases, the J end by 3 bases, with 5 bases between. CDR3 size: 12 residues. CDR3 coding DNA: TGTGCCAGCAGTGAAACCCACTACGAGCAGTACTTC. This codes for CASSETHYEQYF.

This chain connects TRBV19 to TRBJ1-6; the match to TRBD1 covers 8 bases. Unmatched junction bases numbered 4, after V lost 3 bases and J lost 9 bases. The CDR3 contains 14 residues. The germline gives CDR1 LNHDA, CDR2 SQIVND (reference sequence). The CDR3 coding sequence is TGTGCCAGTAGTATCGGACAGGGAGGTTCACCCCTCCACTTT. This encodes CASSIGQGGSPLHF.

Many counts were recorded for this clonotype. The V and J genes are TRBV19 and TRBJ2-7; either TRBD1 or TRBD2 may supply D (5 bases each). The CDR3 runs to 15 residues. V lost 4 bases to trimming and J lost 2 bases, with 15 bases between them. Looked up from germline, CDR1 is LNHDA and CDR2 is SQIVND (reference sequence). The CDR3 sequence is CASSTSGTGTYEQYF. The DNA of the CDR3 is TGTGCCAGTAGTACCTCGGGGACCGGTACCTACGAGCAGTACTTC.

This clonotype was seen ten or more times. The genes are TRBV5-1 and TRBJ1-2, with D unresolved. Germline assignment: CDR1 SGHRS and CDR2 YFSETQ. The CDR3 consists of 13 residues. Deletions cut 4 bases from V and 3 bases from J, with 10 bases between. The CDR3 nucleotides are TGCGCCAGCAGCAAACGATCGGACTATGGCTACACCTTC. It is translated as CASSKRSDYGYTF.

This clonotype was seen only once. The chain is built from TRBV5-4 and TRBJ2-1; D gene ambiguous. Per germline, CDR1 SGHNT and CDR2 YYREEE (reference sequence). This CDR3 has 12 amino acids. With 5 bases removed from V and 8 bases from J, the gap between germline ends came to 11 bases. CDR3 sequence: CASSTRLDEQFF. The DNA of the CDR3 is TGTGCCAGCAGTACCAGACTGGATGAGCAGTTCTTC.

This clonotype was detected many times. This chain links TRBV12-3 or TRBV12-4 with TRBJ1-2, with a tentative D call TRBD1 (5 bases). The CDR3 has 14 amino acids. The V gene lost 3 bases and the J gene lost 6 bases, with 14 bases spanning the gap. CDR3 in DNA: TGTGCCAGCAGTTTGATCCAGGGAGGAAATGGCTACACCTTC. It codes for CASSLIQGGNGYTF.

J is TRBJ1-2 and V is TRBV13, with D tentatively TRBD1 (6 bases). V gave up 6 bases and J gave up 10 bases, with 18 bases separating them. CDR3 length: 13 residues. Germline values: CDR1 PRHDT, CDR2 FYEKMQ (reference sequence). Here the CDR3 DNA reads TGTGCCAGCAGGCTTATCGGGACAATTGCCTACACCTTC. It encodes CASRLIGTIAYTF.

This CDR3 reads CSVSLKDGSEQYF. The CDR3 coding sequence is TGCAGTGTCAGCCTTAAGGACGGGTCCGAGCAGTACTTC. This sequence joins TRBV20-1 and TRBJ2-7; no firm D call. Deletions cut 7 bases from V and 6 bases from J, with 19 bases between. The germline V gene encodes CDR1 DFQATT and CDR2 SNEGSKA (reference sequence). CDR3 length: 13 amino acids.

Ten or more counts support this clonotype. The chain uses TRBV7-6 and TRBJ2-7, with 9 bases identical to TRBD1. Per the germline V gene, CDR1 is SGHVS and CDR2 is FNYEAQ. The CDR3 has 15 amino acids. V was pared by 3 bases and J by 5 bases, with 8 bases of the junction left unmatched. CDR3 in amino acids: CASSFMGQGPNEQYF. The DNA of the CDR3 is TGTGCCAGCAGCTTTATGGGACAGGGCCCCAACGAGCAGTACTTC.

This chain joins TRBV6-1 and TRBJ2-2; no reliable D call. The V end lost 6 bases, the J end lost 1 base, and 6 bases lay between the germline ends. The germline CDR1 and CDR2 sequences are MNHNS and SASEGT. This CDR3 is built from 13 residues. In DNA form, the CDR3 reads TGTGCCAGCAGACGCAAGAACACCGGGGAGCTGTTTTTT. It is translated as CASRRKNTGELFF.